These 21 T cell receptor beta chains were sequenced from one sample in a study of blood T cells in healthy people across ages. Combining a sample-barcoded 5' primer with a J-beta primer mix, a second PCR ran for about 6 to 12 cycles. TCRdb redid the calling of the 5' RACE reads with MiXCR, one entry per CDR3 protein. The sample lists 1,800,000 or so distinct CDR3 sequences, about 39% seen once, with 23% in the top ten. The sequenced sample was blood. The origin of the receptors is a human donor in good health.

This rearrangement joins TRBV7-9 to TRBJ1-2; 7 bases fit TRBD1. The germline V gene has CDR1 SEHNR and CDR2 FQNEAQ (reference sequence). The V and J ends lost 5 bases and 7 bases, in that order; junction bases with no gene match: 7. The CDR3 contains 13 residues. The CDR3 is CASSPRDRAGYTF. CDR3 nucleotide sequence: TGTGCCAGCAGCCCAAGAGACAGGGCTGGCTACACCTTC.

The sample holds a few counts of this clonotype. This chain connects TRBV20-1 to TRBJ2-3, with no clear D. CDR3 length equals 16 residues. The V end lost 0 bases, the J end lost 0 bases, and 13 bases lay between the germline ends. CDR1 is DFQATT, CDR2 SNEGSKA, per germline (reference sequence). The DNA for the CDR3 is TGCAGTGCTAGAGACCCCAAGGGTTTTAGCACAGATACGCAGTATTTT. This encodes CSARDPKGFSTDTQYF.

Only a few counts were recorded for this clonotype. The chain has TRBV3-1 and TRBJ2-7; the D is unclear. CDR1 is LGHDT, CDR2 YNNKEL, per germline (reference sequence). The CDR3 is 11 amino acids. Trimming left V 3 bases short and J 5 bases short, with 5 bases between. The CDR3 loop is CASSHLHEQYF. CDR3 in DNA: TGTGCCAGCAGCCACTTACACGAGCAGTACTTC.

This clonotype was seen a handful of times. Its ends do not fully match the called genes, so a read error is possible. The rearrangement uses TRBV12-5 and TRBJ1-2, with D maybe TRBD1 (6 bases). Germline CDR1 is LGHNT and CDR2 is FRNRAP. The CDR3 length is 16 residues. Here the CDR3 DNA reads TGTGCTAGTGGTTTGCCCAAGGACAGACCGAACTATGGCCACACCTTC. Amino acids: CASGLPKDRPNYGHTF. The full variable domain, completed using reference TRBV12-5 and TRBJ1-2, is DARVTQTPRHKVTEMGQEVTMRCQPILGHNTVFWYRQTMMQGLELLAYFRNRAPLDDSGMPKDRFSAEMPDATLATLKIQPSEPRDSAVYFCASGLPKDRPNYGHTFGSGTRLTVV.

V and J are TRBV6-5 and TRBJ2-3, with 10 bases that match TRBD1. Germline-derived CDR1 and CDR2 are MNHEY and SVGAGI. The CDR3 covers 14 residues. The DNA of the CDR3 is TGTGCTTGCCACAAGACAGGGGGCTTAGATACGCAGTATTTT. It encodes CACHKTGGLDTQYF.

The sample holds a few counts of this clonotype. The chain combines TRBV7-6 with TRBJ2-7, with 10 positions matching TRBD1. The CDR3 runs 15 residues. In germline, CDR1 is SGHVS, CDR2 FNYEAQ. Trimming removed 1 base from V and 6 bases from J; junction bases left unmatched: 6. The CDR3 loop reads CASSLGRTGGREQYF. CDR3 bases: TGTGCCAGCAGCTTAGGAAGGACAGGGGGGCGCGAGCAGTACTTC.

This CDR3 is CASSTRQGSYGYTF. The CDR3 DNA sequence: TGTGCCAGCAGTACCCGACAGGGGAGCTATGGCTACACCTTC. V usage is TRBV6-5 and J usage is TRBJ1-2; 8 bases are a match to TRBD1. Germline V gene lookup returns CDR1 MNHEY and CDR2 SVGAGI. This CDR3 spans 14 amino acids. V gave up 5 bases and J gave up 4 bases; unmatched junction bases: 6.

The chain is built from TRBV5-5 and TRBJ1-2, with no clear D. Trimming cost V 5 bases and J 3 bases, with 11 bases left between them. The CDR3 spans 13 residues. CDR1 is SGHKS and CDR2 is YYEKEE in the germline V gene (reference sequence). CDR3 residues: CASRSTWDYGYTF. In DNA form, the CDR3 reads TGTGCCAGCAGATCGACGTGGGACTATGGCTACACCTTC.

This clonotype came up a few times. V gene TRBV11-2 combines with J gene TRBJ2-3; D is unclear. Germline values: CDR1 SGHAT, CDR2 FQNNGV. The CDR3 runs to 15 residues. V shed 3 bases and J shed 0 bases, with 10 bases lying between them. This chain's CDR3 is CASSLQPLSTDTQYF. The CDR3 nucleotides read TGTGCCAGCAGCTTGCAGCCGTTGAGCACAGATACGCAGTATTTT.

This clonotype was observed a handful of times. The V call is TRBV29-1, the J call TRBJ2-7; D not certain. Germline values: CDR1 SQVTM, CDR2 ANQGSEA. V shed 3 bases and J shed 2 bases, with 11 bases lying between them. The CDR3 length is 13 residues. The CDR3 here is CSVEGPRTYEQYF. In DNA form, the CDR3 reads TGCAGCGTTGAGGGCCCGCGGACCTACGAGCAGTACTTC.

This clonotype turned up a few times. The J gene is TRBJ2-6, the V gene TRBV6-1, with 8 nucleotides matching TRBD1. Trimming took 6 bases from V and 0 from J; bases not matched to a gene: 10. There are 18 residues in the CDR3. Germline V gene data show CDR1 as MNHNS and CDR2 as SASEGT. CDR3 protein: CASSPVGQVGSGANVLTF. The CDR3 DNA reads TGTGCCAGCAGCCCGGTGGGACAGGTTGGCTCTGGGGCCAACGTCCTGACTTTC.

This chain uses TRBV4-2 with TRBJ2-1; D uncertain. The CDR3 sequence is 16 residues long. CDR1 LGHNA and CDR2 YNFKEQ come from the germline V gene. Trimming shortened V by 0 bases and J by 3 bases, and 12 bases separated the two germline ends. The CDR3 is CASSQERWEIYNEQFF. CDR3 DNA: TGTGCCAGCAGCCAAGAAAGGTGGGAAATCTACAATGAGCAGTTCTTC.

The rearrangement links TRBV2 to TRBJ2-7, with D possibly matching TRBD2 (5 bases). CDR3 size: 13 residues. Trimming shortened V by 5 bases and J by 6 bases, and 14 bases separated the two germline ends. CDR1 and CDR2 from the germline V gene are SNHLY and FYNNEI. The CDR3 DNA follows: TGTGCCAGCAGTTACGGACTGCAACTCGAGCAGTACTTC. Translating it yields CASSYGLQLEQYF.

V gene TRBV12-3 or TRBV12-4 combines with J gene TRBJ2-3; 12 positions agree with TRBD2. The J segment lost 3 bases and the V segment lost 10 bases, leaving 8 bases of the junction unmatched. CDR3 length: 15 amino acids. CDR3 sequence reads: CATKTSGGLTDTQYF. CDR3 DNA sequence: TGTGCCACTAAGACTAGCGGGGGCTTGACAGATACGCAGTATTTT.

V usage is TRBV5-1 and J usage is TRBJ2-7; 7 nucleotides line up with TRBD2. CDR3 length: 14 residues. Germline V CDR1 and CDR2: SGHRS, YFSETQ. After removal of 6 bases from V and 2 bases from J, the junction contained 8 bases not matched to a gene. The CDR3 spells CASTPGLSTYEQYF. The CDR3, as DNA: TGCGCCAGCACCCCGGGACTATCGACCTACGAGCAGTACTTC.

The chain recombines TRBV5-1 with TRBJ2-7; D is uncertain. Germline CDR1 SGHRS, CDR2 YFSETQ. V lost 5 bases and J lost 3, with 12 bases in between. The CDR3 sequence is 13 residues long. Here the CDR3 reads CASSRADNYEQYF. CDR3 DNA sequence: TGCGCCAGCAGTAGGGCAGACAACTACGAGCAGTACTTC.

CDR3: CASSFSGGVTDTQYF. Written as DNA, the CDR3 is TGTGCCAGCAGTTTTAGCGGGGGGGTGACAGATACGCAGTATTTT. This chain connects TRBV6-5 to TRBJ2-3, with 11 bases that match TRBD2. CDR3 size: 15 residues. Germline CDR1 reads MNHEY; CDR2 reads SVGAGI. V was clipped by 4 bases and J by 3 bases; unmatched bases: 3.

The sample holds one count of this clonotype. The rearrangement uses TRBV4-2 and TRBJ2-3, with D perhaps TRBD2 (6 bases). This CDR3 region has 12 residues. The V gene lost 11 bases and the J gene lost 1 base, with 10 bases spanning the gap. From germline, CDR1 is LGHNA and CDR2 YNFKEQ. The CDR3 loop reads CAGGDGTDTQYF. The DNA for the CDR3 is TGTGCCGGCGGGGACGGCACAGATACGCAGTATTTT.

There are a few counts of this clonotype. This sequence joins TRBV20-1 and TRBJ1-5; 7 nucleotides align to TRBD1. Looked up from germline, CDR1 is DFQATT and CDR2 is SNEGSKA (reference sequence). There are 14 residues in the CDR3. After removal of 6 bases from V and 2 bases from J, the junction contained 7 bases not matched to a gene. The CDR3 sequence: CSAGTVAGNQPQHF. CDR3 DNA sequence: TGCAGTGCCGGGACAGTGGCGGGCAATCAGCCCCAGCATTTT.

The rearrangement uses TRBV12-3 or TRBV12-4 and TRBJ2-3; TRBD1 aligns across 8 bases. With V trimmed by 6 bases and J by 2 bases, 10 bases remained unmatched. This CDR3 contains 16 residues. In nucleotides, the CDR3 is TGTGCCAGCAGGGTTGACAGGGGCTATGACACAGATACGCAGTATTTT. It yields the protein CASRVDRGYDTDTQYF.

This chain joins TRBV7-3 and TRBJ2-5, with TRBD1 identical over 7 bases. Losses at the gene ends were 0 bases for V and 4 bases for J; bases not matched to a gene: 5. Germline lookup yields CDR1 SGHTA and CDR2 FQGTGA. The CDR3 sequence is 15 residues long. The CDR3 DNA sequence: TGTGCCAGCAGCTTAACGACAGGGAGAGCAGAGACCCAGTACTTC. As protein: CASSLTTGRAETQYF. Filled out from reference TRBV7-3 and TRBJ2-5, the complete variable domain reads GAGVSQTPSNKVTEKGKYVELRCDPISGHTALYWYRQSLGQGPEFLIYFQGTGAADDSGLPNDRFFAVRPEGSVSTLKIQRTERGDSAVYLCASSLTTGRAETQYFGPGTRLLVL.